This entry lists 4 T cell receptor beta chains sequenced from one sample in a study of cytomegalovirus exposure and HLA in healthy donors. Use of 60 Vbeta and 13 Jbeta primers characterized the PCR. Repertoires were generated with immunoSEQ multiplex PCR, while TCRdb's copy carries only in-frame clones and drops some. Here the sample spans some 150,000 clones, 70% to 85% being singletons. Sequences were obtained from PBMCs. These receptors all come from a man aged 30 to 39 in good health and CMV-seropositive.

The CDR3 DNA reads as TGTGCCAGCAGTTTATCGTCCGGGGGGGCCTACGAGCAGTACTTC. This encodes CASSLSSGGAYEQYF. The genes are TRBV27 and TRBJ2-7; TRBD2 matches at 8 bases. Looked up from germline, CDR1 is MNHEY and CDR2 is SMNVEV (reference sequence). V lost 0 bases to trimming and J lost 2 bases; unmatched junction nucleotides: 3. CDR3 length equals 15 residues.

V gene TRBV5-1 combines with J gene TRBJ2-5, with D possibly TRBD1 on 6 matching bases. Germline CDR1 reads SGHRS; CDR2 reads YFSETQ. The CDR3 is made up of 15 amino acids. V was pared by 2 bases and J by 5 bases, with 16 bases between. CDR3 loop: CASSFVGAQGETQYF. The CDR3 nucleotides are TGCGCCAGCAGCTTTGTGGGGGCCCAGGGTGAGACCCAGTACTTC.

CDR3 loop: CASSDTTWDRDNEQYF. In nucleotides, the CDR3 is TGTGCCAGCAGCGATACGACCTGGGACAGGGATAACGAGCAGTACTTC. This chain connects TRBV7-9 to TRBJ2-7; 9 bases map to TRBD1. The CDR3 consists of 16 residues. Germline CDR1 is SEHNR and CDR2 is FQNEAQ (reference sequence). Germline trimming cut 5 bases from V and 5 bases from J; bases unmatched to any gene: 13.

The chain combines TRBV7-2 with TRBJ2-3; perhaps TRBD1 as D (6 bases). The V end was cut by 5 bases, the J end by 2 bases, with 14 bases between. The CDR3 has 15 amino acids. The germline V gene encodes CDR1 SGHTA and CDR2 FQGNSA. For the CDR3, the DNA is TGTGCCAGCAGCCCCGGACAGATTAACACAGATACGCAGTATTTT. Its translation: CASSPGQINTDTQYF.